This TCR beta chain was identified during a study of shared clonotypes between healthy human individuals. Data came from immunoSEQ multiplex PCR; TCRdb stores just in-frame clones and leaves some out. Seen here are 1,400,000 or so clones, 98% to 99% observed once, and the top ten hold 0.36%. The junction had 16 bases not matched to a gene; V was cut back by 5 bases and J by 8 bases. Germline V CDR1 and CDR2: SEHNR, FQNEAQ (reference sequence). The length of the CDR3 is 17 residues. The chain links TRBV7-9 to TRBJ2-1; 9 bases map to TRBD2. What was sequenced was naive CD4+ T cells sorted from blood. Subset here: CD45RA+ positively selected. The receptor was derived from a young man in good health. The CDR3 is CASSKLAGSGKVHEQFF. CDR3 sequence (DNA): TGTGCCAGCAGCAAACTAGCGGGCTCCGGGAAGGTGCATGAGCAGTTCTTC.